This T cell receptor beta chain was identified in a study of blood T cell repertoires in COVID-19. Clones were sequenced by immunoSEQ multiplex PCR, and TCRdb holds only the in-frame ones, with some missing. The data hold about 500,000 clones, with roughly 87% observed a single time. Researchers sorted participants into cohorts using their self-reported clinical history. In its sample, this clone was seen once. Germline V gene sequence: CDR1 SGHRS, CDR2 YFSETQ. The CDR3 sequence is 14 residues long. Trimming stripped 6 bases from V and 12 bases from J, with 22 bases between. The V and J genes are TRBV5-1 and TRBJ2-1; D perhaps matches TRBD1 (5 bases). The receptor comes from a woman aged 18-35 years who had recovered from COVID-19. Sequenced sample: PBMCs or T cells enriched from blood (not recorded which). CDR3 amino acids: CASTLLQDSVTQFF. CDR3 DNA sequence: TGCGCCAGCACCTTACTACAAGACAGTGTGACGCAGTTCTTC.